Each of the 3 T cell receptor beta chains below was sequenced from the same sample in a study of control samples from healthy donors and cancer patients. The protocol was immunoSEQ multiplex PCR, while the TCRdb copy is restricted to in-frame clones and leaves out a portion. There are just over 80,000 clones in the sample; approximately 89% occur only once, and 5.5% lies in the top ten. Sequenced: blood. The receptors originated from a man aged 50-59 years in good health.

This chain uses TRBV2 with TRBJ2-1, with D tentatively TRBD1 (5 bases). The CDR3 is made up of 15 amino acids. Germline CDR1 SNHLY, CDR2 FYNNEI. V shed 4 bases and J shed 1 base, with 11 bases lying between them. The CDR3 sequence: CASSAGRVSYNEQFF. Written as DNA, the CDR3 is TGTGCCAGCAGTGCGGGCAGGGTTTCCTACAATGAGCAGTTCTTC.

This chain links TRBV7-9 with TRBJ1-4; the D is unclear. Trimming cost V 5 bases and J 3 bases, with 13 bases left between them. The CDR3 consists of 15 residues. CDR1 SEHNR and CDR2 FQNEAQ come from the germline V gene (reference sequence). The CDR3 nucleotides read TGTGCCAGCAGCCCACCTTTGGGAGCTAATGAAAAACTGTTTTTT. Protein sequence: CASSPPLGANEKLFF. Full variable domain (rest looked up from reference TRBV7-9 and TRBJ1-4): DTGVSQNPRHKITKRGQNVTFRCDPISEHNRLYWYRQTLGQGPEFLTYFQNEAQLEKSRLLSDRFSAERPKGSFSTLEIQRTEQGDSAMYLCASSPPLGANEKLFFGSGTQLSVL.

The chain recombines TRBV5-1 with TRBJ1-4; D ambiguous. V lost 0 bases to trimming and J lost 0 bases, with 9 bases between them. CDR3 size: 16 residues. CDR1 is SGHRS and CDR2 is YFSETQ in the germline V gene. The CDR3 here is CASSLGVKATNEKLFF. CDR3 sequence (DNA): TGCGCCAGCAGCTTGGGGGTTAAGGCAACTAATGAAAAACTGTTTTTT. Supplemented by reference TRBV5-1 and TRBJ1-4, the full variable domain reads KAGVTQTPRYLIKTRGQQVTLSCSPISGHRSVSWYQQTPGQGLQFLFEYFSETQRNKGNFPGRFSGRQFSNSRSEMNVSTLELGDSALYLCASSLGVKATNEKLFFGSGTQLSVL.